This is a list of T cell receptor beta chains from one sample in a study of post-analysis software for immune sequencing data. TCRdb fed the PCR reads into MiXCR, producing one record per CDR3 protein. Altogether about 400,000 distinct CDR3 sequences are present, 30% to 45% being singletons, with the ten largest covering 10% to 15%. The specimen was blood. These receptor sequences come from a girl under 18 with multiple sclerosis. The CDR3 runs from the conserved cysteine through the conserved F or W. Fields, in order: D gene, clone size, J gene, V gene, CDR3 protein, CDR3 DNA. A D gene is named only where the DNA matches it firmly. Size values are once, few and many counts, or a class for expanded clones, and some rows have none.

>-|many|TRBJ1-2|TRBV20-1
CSARVGVQGAGYTF
TGCAGTGCTAGGGTAGGCGTGCAAGGGGCCGGCTACACCTTC
>-|few|TRBJ1-5|TRBV6-6
CASSYGGRTDSNQPQHF
TGTGCCAGCAGTTACGGGGGGCGGACCGATAGCAATCAGCCCCAGCATTTT
>TRBD1|-|TRBJ2-5|TRBV12-3/TRBV12-4
CASSSGQLQETQYF
TGTGCCAGCAGCTCGGGACAGCTCCAAGAGACCCAGTACTTC
>-|-|TRBJ2-7|TRBV6-1
CASTPRHSYEQYF
TGTGCCAGCACTCCAAGGCACAGCTACGAGCAGTACTTC
>TRBD1|few|TRBJ2-2|TRBV7-2
CASSLVPGQGGGELFF
TGTGCCAGCAGCTTAGTGCCCGGACAGGGTGGCGGGGAGCTGTTTTTT
>TRBD1|few|TRBJ1-1|TRBV2
CASPRQGAPNTEAFF
TGTGCCAGCCCACGACAGGGGGCCCCGAACACTGAAGCTTTCTTT
>-|few|TRBJ1-6|TRBV4-3
CASSQAGGNSPLHF
TGCGCCAGCAGCCAAGCCGGCGGCAATTCACCCCTCCACTTT
>-|many|TRBJ1-1|TRBV12-3/TRBV12-4
CASSPPGSRAFF
TGTGCCAGCAGCCCCCCCGGGAGTCGGGCTTTCTTT
>-|-|TRBJ2-5|TRBV6-1
CASSEFHAFGAQQYF
TGTGCCAGCAGTGAGTTCCATGCCTTCGGGGCCCAGCAGTACTTC
>TRBD1|-|TRBJ2-7|TRBV7-2
CASSPAGTGVSEQYF
TGTGCCAGCAGCCCCGCTGGGACAGGGGTAAGCGAGCAGTACTTC
>TRBD1|-|TRBJ1-4|TRBV4-2
CASSQASAGGKEKLFF
TGTGCCAGCAGCCAAGCCTCGGCAGGGGGCAAAGAAAAACTGTTTTTT
>-|-|TRBJ1-1|TRBV12-3/TRBV12-4
CASSSGYNEDTEAFF
TGTGCCAGCAGTTCGGGCTACAATGAGGACACTGAAGCTTTCTTT
>TRBD2|-|TRBJ2-1|TRBV3-1
CASSHSSGGAVNEQFF
TGTGCCAGCAGCCATTCGAGCGGGGGGGCCGTGAATGAGCAGTTCTTC
>-|-|TRBJ2-3|TRBV20-1
CSATGNTLQDTQYF
TGCAGTGCTACGGGAAACACCCTACAGGATACGCAGTATTTT
>TRBD1|many|TRBJ2-1|TRBV6-1
CASSEPGQGEGRGGNEQFF
TGTGCCAGCAGTGAACCGGGACAGGGAGAAGGGAGGGGGGGCAATGAGCAGTTCTTC
>-|-|TRBJ2-3|TRBV10-1
CAPRGAFTDTQYF
TGCGCCCCCCGGGGGGCTTTCACAGATACGCAGTATTTT
>-|-|TRBJ1-1|TRBV7-9
CASSLAHVNTEAFF
TGTGCCAGCAGCTTAGCTCATGTGAACACTGAAGCTTTCTTT
>-|-|TRBJ1-1|TRBV5-1
CASSIGVGTEAFF
TGCGCCAGCAGTATTGGAGTGGGCACTGAAGCTTTCTTT
>-|-|TRBJ1-6|TRBV7-9
CASSLQQGDSPLHF
TGTGCCAGCAGCTTACAACAGGGAGATTCACCCCTCCACTTT
>-|-|TRBJ1-6|TRBV14
CASSQAFRAPLHF
TGTGCCAGCAGCCAAGCCTTCAGGGCACCCCTCCACTTT
>-|few|TRBJ1-1|TRBV6-6
CASSYGTVNTEAFF
TGTGCCAGCAGTTACGGGACGGTGAACACTGAAGCTTTCTTT
>-|-|TRBJ2-1|TRBV5-1
CASQDRLGYNEQFF
TGCGCCAGCCAGGACAGATTAGGGTACAATGAGCAGTTCTTC
>TRBD2|-|TRBJ2-1|TRBV29-1
CSVDGLAGGLENEQFF
TGCAGCGTTGACGGGCTAGCGGGGGGGCTTGAAAATGAGCAGTTCTTC
>TRBD1|-|TRBJ2-1|TRBV7-3
CASSFTGVNYNEQFF
TGTGCCAGCAGCTTCACAGGGGTTAACTACAATGAGCAGTTCTTC
>TRBD1|-|TRBJ1-1|TRBV6-2/TRBV6-3
CASSFGQGGRNTEAFF
TGTGCCAGCAGCTTTGGACAGGGAGGAAGGAACACTGAAGCTTTCTTT
>-|-|TRBJ1-1|TRBV18
CASSPSGREGTEAFF
TGTGCCAGCTCACCGTCTGGCAGGGAGGGCACTGAAGCTTTCTTT
>TRBD1|-|TRBJ2-1|TRBV7-3
CASSLTGGGTGQFF
TGTGCCAGCAGCTTAACAGGAGGGGGGACAGGGCAGTTCTTC
>TRBD1|few|TRBJ1-1|TRBV6-1
CASRRTGSDEAFF
TGTGCCAGCAGACGGACAGGTTCTGATGAAGCTTTCTTT
>-|few|TRBJ1-2|TRBV25-1
CASSTPQGRSYTF
TGTGCCAGCAGTACCCCACAGGGCAGGAGCTACACCTTC